Each of the 3 T cell receptor beta chains below was sequenced from the same sample in a study of identical twins (dated by TCRdb to the mid-2010s). Library preparation employed 5' RACE. Sequencing relied on an Illumina HiSeq 2000. TCRdb applied fastp at Q25 and MiXCR to the public reads, then kept only in-frame beta chains. A single entry per CDR3 protein holds the most common genes and DNA from its merged rows. In this sample the table shows about 520,000 distinct CDR3 sequences, under 25% of which occur a single time. The leading ten clones occupy about 0.99% of the sample. This same sample was also part of a study on T cells expressing NK-cell markers.

Sequencing used CD4+ T cells sorted from blood. Receptors originate from a woman between 18 and 29 years old in good health.

This clonotype was observed a few times. The chain carries TRBV11-3 and TRBJ2-1; D is possibly TRBD2 (7 bases). The V and J ends lost 5 bases and 6 bases respectively, with 20 bases between them. The CDR3 sequence is 16 residues long. Per the germline V gene, CDR1 is SGHNT and CDR2 is YENEEA. The CDR3 region is CASSKLRGGSGNEQFF. The CDR3 nucleotides are TGTGCCAGCAGCAAGCTTAGGGGGGGATCAGGCAATGAGCAGTTCTTC.

The chain is built from TRBV5-1 and TRBJ1-5; a possible D gene is TRBD1 (5 bases). The CDR3 totals 14 residues. V dropped 0 bases and J dropped 5 bases, with 9 bases sitting between them. Germline V gene lookup returns CDR1 SGHRS and CDR2 YFSETQ. The CDR3 reads CASSLGRGDQPQHF. CDR3 nucleotide sequence: TGCGCCAGCAGCTTGGGGAGGGGCGATCAGCCCCAGCATTTT. The full variable domain, completed using reference TRBV5-1 and TRBJ1-5, is KAGVTQTPRYLIKTRGQQVTLSCSPISGHRSVSWYQQTPGQGLQFLFEYFSETQRNKGNFPGRFSGRQFSNSRSEMNVSTLELGDSALYLCASSLGRGDQPQHFGDGTRLSIL.

This clonotype was found a few times. V is TRBV20-1 and J is TRBJ2-1; TRBD2 matches at 9 bases. This CDR3 spans 13 amino acids. The junction had 5 bases not matched to a gene; V was cut back by 5 bases and J by 6 bases. CDR1 DFQATT and CDR2 SNEGSKA come from the germline V gene (reference sequence). CDR3 sequence: CSAPGLALNEQFF. As DNA, the CDR3 is TGCAGTGCTCCGGGACTAGCCCTCAATGAGCAGTTCTTC.